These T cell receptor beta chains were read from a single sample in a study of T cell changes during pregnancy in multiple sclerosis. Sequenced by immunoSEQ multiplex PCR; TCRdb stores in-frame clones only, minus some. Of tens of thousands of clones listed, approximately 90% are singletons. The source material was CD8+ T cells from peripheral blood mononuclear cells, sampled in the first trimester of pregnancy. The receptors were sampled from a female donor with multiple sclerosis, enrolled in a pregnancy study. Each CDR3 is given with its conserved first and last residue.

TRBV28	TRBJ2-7	CASSSRLALSYEQYF
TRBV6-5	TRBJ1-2	CASSYSSRQGDGYTF
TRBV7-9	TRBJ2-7	CASSSLGRSSYEQYF
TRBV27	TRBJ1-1	CASSLSRPVNTEAFF
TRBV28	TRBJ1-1	CASNDREKAEAFF
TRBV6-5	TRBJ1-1	CASSYTDRNTEAFF
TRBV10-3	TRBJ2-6	CAISDKGGAGANVLTF
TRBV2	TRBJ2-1	CASSEWVLGGSSYNEQFF
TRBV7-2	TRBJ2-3	CASGAGVTDTQYF
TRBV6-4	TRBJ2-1	CASSDSAGGYNEQFF
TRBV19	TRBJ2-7	CASSMGGEVTYEQYF
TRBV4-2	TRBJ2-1	CASSQTGTSAYNEQFF
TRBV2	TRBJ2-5	CASDGGDWQETQYF
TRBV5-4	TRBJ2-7	CATNGQGRTDEQYF
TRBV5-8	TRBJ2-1	CASSSGTGWNEQFF
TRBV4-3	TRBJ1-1	CASSQEVSYTEAFF
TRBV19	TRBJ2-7	CASSRDSSYEQYF
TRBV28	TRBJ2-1	CASSSHPLAGGSNEQFF
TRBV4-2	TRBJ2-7	CASSPRLAESYEQYF
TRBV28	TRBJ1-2	CASSLDGEVNYGYTF
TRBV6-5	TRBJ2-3	CASSYLAGGDTQYF
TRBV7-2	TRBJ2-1	CASSLMRISYNEQFF
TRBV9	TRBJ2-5	CASSGDFVETQYF
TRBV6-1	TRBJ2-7	CASWTSEVYEQYF
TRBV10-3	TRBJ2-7	CAISESRVSAGVSYEQYF
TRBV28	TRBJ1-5	CASSLRAGLYNQPQHF
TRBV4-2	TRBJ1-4	CASSQDGGQGHEKLFF
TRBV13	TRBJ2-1	CASSPLLESYNEQFF
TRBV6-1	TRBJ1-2	CASSEAETGLYGYTF
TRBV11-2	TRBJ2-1	CASSFPTGDEQFF
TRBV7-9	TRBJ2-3	CASSHRGSGMGTQYF
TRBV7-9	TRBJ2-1	CASSLDLSPYNEQFF
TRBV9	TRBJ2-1	CASRAGTGDHEQFF
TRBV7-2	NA	CASSLWTGETYEQYF
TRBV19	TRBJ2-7	CASSPPDAGSSYEQYF
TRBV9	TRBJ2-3	CASSAPLETDTQYF
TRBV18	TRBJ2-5	CASSPPGLASLGPQETQYF
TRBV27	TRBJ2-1	CASRLAGELNEQFF
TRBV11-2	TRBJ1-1	CASSQGNTEAFF
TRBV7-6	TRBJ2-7	CASSSDRGFGEQYF
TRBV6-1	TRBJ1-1	CASSEGTEVTEAFF
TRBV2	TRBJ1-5	CASRVTGGDNQPQHF
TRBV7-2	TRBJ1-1	CASSSVGGNTEAFF
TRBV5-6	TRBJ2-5	CASSLAGGPVILQETQYF
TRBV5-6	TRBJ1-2	CASSFGTGGTYGYTF
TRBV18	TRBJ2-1	CASSSGQLVNEQFF
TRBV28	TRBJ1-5	CASSLGRENQPQHF
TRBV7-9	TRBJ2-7	CASEREREQYF